The 12 T cell receptor beta chains in this list originate from one sample, sequenced in a study of blood T cell repertoires in COVID-19. This table comes from immunoSEQ multiplex PCR, and its TCRdb copy is limited to in-frame clones, with some not included. The sample records 470,000 or so clones, over 75% being singletons. The source material was peripheral blood. The receptor source for this set is a human donor in a cohort sampled during active COVID-19.

The J gene is TRBJ1-3, the V gene TRBV5-1; D call uncertain. Germline-derived CDR1 and CDR2 are SGHRS and YFSETQ. This CDR3 is built from 16 residues. Trimming cost V 4 bases and J 2 bases, with 16 bases left between them. This CDR3 reads CASSLDTFGTGNTIYF. CDR3 sequence (DNA): TGCGCCAGCAGCCTTGATACCTTCGGGACTGGAAACACCATATATTTT.

The chain couples TRBV14 to TRBJ2-7; the D gene is possibly TRBD1 (6 bases). CDR3 length: 14 residues. CDR1 is SGHDN, CDR2 FVKESK, per germline. V was clipped by 5 bases and J by 0 bases, with 11 bases between them. The CDR3 loop reads CASSVRDISYEQYF. CDR3 sequence (DNA): TGTGCCAGCAGCGTCCGGGACATCTCCTACGAGCAGTACTTC. Full variable domain (outside the CDR3, taken from reference TRBV14 and TRBJ2-7): EAGVTQFPSHSVIEKGQTVTLRCDPISGHDNLYWYRRVMGKEIKFLLHFVKESKQDESGMPNNRFLAERTGGTYSTLKVQPAELEDSGVYFCASSVRDISYEQYFGPGTRLTVT.

Concerning this clone itself: Other nucleotide sequences from this sample produce the same CDR3. The chain employs TRBV27 and TRBJ2-7, with TRBD2 as a possible D gene (6 bases). The ends were cut back, 4 bases at V and 4 bases at J, with 20 bases in the middle. This CDR3 has 16 residues. Germline CDR1 and CDR2: MNHEY and SMNVEV (reference sequence). CDR3 DNA sequence: TGTGCCAGCAGTTCACCCCGGACCCTAGGGAGGTACGAGCAGTACTTC. Protein: CASSSPRTLGRYEQYF.

This rearrangement joins TRBV7-3 to TRBJ2-1, with 14 bases identical to TRBD2. V lost 5 bases and J lost 6; bases outside the gene matches: 9. The CDR3 totals 17 residues. The germline gives CDR1 SGHTA, CDR2 FQGTGA. The CDR3 loop reads CASSPNTGLAGVNEQFF. Written as DNA, the CDR3 is TGTGCCAGCAGCCCTAACACGGGACTAGCGGGAGTCAATGAGCAGTTCTTC.

V and J are TRBV27 and TRBJ1-5; D unclear. This CDR3 region has 13 residues. Looked up from germline, CDR1 is MNHEY and CDR2 is SMNVEV (reference sequence). Trimming removed 5 bases from V and 5 bases from J, with 10 bases in between. CDR3 DNA: TGTGCCAGCAGTCCCTCAGAGGATCAGCCCCAGCATTTT. Translation gives CASSPSEDQPQHF.

This clone was detected only a few times. V usage is TRBV30 and J usage is TRBJ2-2, with 9 nucleotides matching TRBD2. Losses at the gene ends were 2 bases for V and 7 bases for J; bases not matched to a gene: 11. The CDR3 contains 16 residues. The V gene's germline CDR1 is GTSNPN and CDR2 SVGIG (reference sequence). The CDR3, as DNA: TGTGCCTGGAGTTCTACCCTAGCGGGAAATGGCGGGGAGCTGTTTTTT. This translates into CAWSSTLAGNGGELFF.

This chain connects TRBV29-1 to TRBJ2-1, with D perhaps TRBD2 (6 bases). This CDR3 has 15 residues. The ends were cut back, 4 bases at V and 0 bases at J, with 13 bases in the middle. The germline CDR1 and CDR2 sequences are SQVTM and ANQGSEA. The CDR3 DNA is TGCAGCGTTGGGATACTAGCAAGCTCCTACAATGAGCAGTTCTTC. Translating it yields CSVGILASSYNEQFF.

The genes are TRBV3-1 (or the pseudogene TRBV3-2) and TRBJ2-1, with D hard to call. Trimming took 0 bases from V and 3 from J, leaving 6 bases between them. The germline gives CDR1 LGHDT, CDR2 YNNKEL (reference sequence). The CDR3 loop spans 14 amino acids. The CDR3 sequence is CASSQERHYNEQFF. CDR3 DNA sequence: TGTGCCAGCAGCCAAGAGCGGCACTACAATGAGCAGTTCTTC.

The chain uses TRBV7-2 and TRBJ2-1; 7 bases are shared with TRBD2. V trimming: 1 base; J trimming: 4 bases; junction bases outside the gene matches: 7. The CDR3 runs 16 residues. Germline V gene sequence: CDR1 SGHTA, CDR2 FQGNSA. CDR3 DNA sequence: TGTGCCAGCAGCTTAGGTAGGCTAGCGGTTTACAATGAGCAGTTCTTC. Protein: CASSLGRLAVYNEQFF.

This clone was seen just once. The V and J genes are TRBV7-2 and TRBJ2-7, with D possibly being TRBD1 (6 bases). The CDR3 is made up of 16 amino acids. Germline-derived CDR1 and CDR2 are SGHTA and FQGNSA. V dropped 4 bases and J dropped 2 bases, with 18 bases sitting between them. CDR3: CASSSNTGFSPYEQYF. The CDR3 DNA reads TGTGCCAGCAGCTCCAATACAGGGTTTTCCCCCTACGAGCAGTACTTC.

This rearrangement joins TRBV19 to TRBJ2-1, with a possible D match to TRBD1 (6 bases). Germline V gives CDR1 LNHDA, CDR2 SQIVND (reference sequence). The CDR3 loop spans 14 amino acids. Trimming shortened V by 0 bases and J by 6 bases, and 9 bases separated the two germline ends. The CDR3 is CASSIDRTANEQFF. The CDR3 DNA reads as TGTGCCAGTAGTATAGATCGGACAGCCAATGAGCAGTTCTTC.

The chain links TRBV6-6 to TRBJ1-2, with D possibly being TRBD1 (5 bases). V shed 2 bases and J shed 3 bases, with 10 bases lying between them. This CDR3 contains 14 residues. Germline V gene sequence: CDR1 MNHNY, CDR2 SVGAGI (reference sequence). CDR3 in amino acids: CASSYGRDYYGYTF. DNA of the CDR3: TGTGCCAGCAGTTACGGTAGGGACTACTATGGCTACACCTTC.